These T cell receptor beta chains were read from a single sample in a study of blood T cell repertoires in COVID-19. The repertoire was sequenced with immunoSEQ multiplex PCR; TCRdb's copy has only in-frame clones and lacks some. This table has approximately 210,000 clones, under 85% appearing once. Sequencing was carried out using peripheral blood. These receptors were obtained from a woman of 80 years or more with COVID-19, enrolled during active disease. Both conserved end residues are part of each CDR3. D genes are given only for firm matches. The size field is filled for only some rows; it gives once, few, many or a size class.

D,J,V,size,DNA,CDR3
NA,TRBJ1-1,TRBV6-5,NA,TGTGCCAGCAGTTACAAGGGTCGGGGAAACACTGAAGCTTTCTTT,CASSYKGRGNTEAFF
NA,TRBJ1-1,TRBV5-8,few,TGTGCCAGCAGCTTACTCAGGGGGAACACTGAAGCTTTCTTT,CASSLLRGNTEAFF
NA,TRBJ2-7,TRBV28,few,TGTGCCAGCAGTCCCGATAGAGGGCCCTACGAGCAGTACTTC,CASSPDRGPYEQYF
NA,TRBJ1-6,TRBV5-4,NA,TGTGCCAGCAGCTTGGGGGCCTTAACACATAATTCACCCCTCCACTTT,CASSLGALTHNSPLHF
TRBD1,TRBJ2-6,TRBV18,NA,TGTGCCAGCTCAAAAAGCCGGGACAGCGCCTCTGGGGCCAACGTCCTGACTTTC,CASSKSRDSASGANVLTF
TRBD2,TRBJ2-5,TRBV2,NA,TGTGCCACCACCTTAGCGGGGGGGCATGTGGGTGAGACCCAGTACTTC,CATTLAGGHVGETQYF
TRBD2,TRBJ2-1,TRBV7-9,once,TGTGCCAGCAGCTCGTCTGGGACTAGCGCCCTCAGGAATGAGCAGTTCTTC,CASSSSGTSALRNEQFF
TRBD1,TRBJ2-7,TRBV20-1,NA,TGCAGTGCCCTGGGACAGACCGAGCAGTACTTC,CSALGQTEQYF
TRBD1,TRBJ1-3,TRBV7-9,few,TGTGCCAGCAGCTCAGACAGGGGTCCTGGAAACACCATATATTTT,CASSSDRGPGNTIYF
TRBD1,TRBJ2-7,TRBV5-1,NA,TGCGCCAGCACGGGACAGGGTATGTACGAGCAGTACTTC,CASTGQGMYEQYF
NA,TRBJ1-2,TRBV7-9,NA,TGTGCCAGCAGCCTAGAGGCGGGAGGCTACACCTTC,CASSLEAGGYTF
TRBD1,TRBJ2-3,TRBV19,once,TGTGCCAGTAGTTCGAGACAGGGGGTTGGCACAGATACGCAGTATTTT,CASSSRQGVGTDTQYF
TRBD2,TRBJ2-1,TRBV19,NA,TGTGCCAGTAGTCTCTTTGCAGCGGGAGGTATCAGCTCCTACAATGAGCAGTTCTTC,CASSLFAAGGISSYNEQFF
TRBD1,TRBJ1-5,TRBV18,NA,TGTGCCAGCTCACCATTTGGAGGGGGCGGTCTTCAGCCCCAGCATTTT,CASSPFGGGGLQPQHF
NA,TRBJ1-3,TRBV3-1/TRBV3-2,once,TGTGCCAGCAGCCAAGACGCCACGAGAGGGTTGCGTGGAAACACCATATATTTT,CASSQDATRGLRGNTIYF
NA,TRBJ2-1,TRBV7-9,NA,TGTGCCAGCAGCTCCCGGTTGTGGTCCTACAATGAGCAGTTCTTC,CASSSRLWSYNEQFF
NA,TRBJ1-2,TRBV20-1,NA,TGCAGTGCTCCACAGGGCAATGGCTACACCTTC,CSAPQGNGYTF
NA,TRBJ1-1,TRBV12-5,few,TGTGCTAGTGGTTTGGCGGGGAACACTGAAGCTTTCTTT,CASGLAGNTEAFF
NA,TRBJ2-5,TRBV6-5,NA,TGTGCCAGCAGGAAGAGTTACAGGCGCCAAGAGACCCAGTACTTC,CASRKSYRRQETQYF
TRBD1,TRBJ2-7,TRBV12-3/TRBV12-4,once,TGTGCCAGCAGTTTACGGGGACAGGGGGAGCAGTACTTC,CASSLRGQGEQYF
NA,TRBJ1-1,TRBV12-3/TRBV12-4,NA,TGTGCCAGCAGCCCGGGACAGAACACTGAAGCTTTCTTT,CASSPGQNTEAFF
NA,TRBJ1-6,TRBV4-1,NA,TGCGCCAGCAGCCCGACCCCGGGGGGGCGGCCGGGTTCACCCCTCCACTTT,CASSPTPGGRPGSPLHF
NA,TRBJ2-6,TRBV19,NA,TGTGCCAGTAGCCAACAGGGCCTTCCCGGGGCCAACGTCCTGACTTTC,CASSQQGLPGANVLTF
TRBD1,TRBJ1-2,TRBV2,NA,TGTGCCAGCAGCCCAACAGGGGATTATGGCTACACCTTC,CASSPTGDYGYTF
NA,TRBJ1-5,TRBV2,NA,TGTGCCAGCACCCCGGGGGAGAACACTCCGGGACTTCAAAATCAGCCCCAGCATTTT,CASTPGENTPGLQNQPQHF
TRBD1,TRBJ1-6,TRBV7-9,few,TGTGCCAGCAGCTCAGGGACAGAAGGATCACCCCTCCACTTT,CASSSGTEGSPLHF
TRBD1,TRBJ2-3,TRBV7-3,NA,TGTGCCAGCAGCTCCCAGGGGGCGGATACGCAGTATTTT,CASSSQGADTQYF
NA,TRBJ2-1,TRBV7-9,NA,TGTGCCAGCAGCTCCACGGGACAACCGCAGTTCTTC,CASSSTGQPQFF
NA,TRBJ1-2,TRBV5-4,NA,TGTGCCAGCAGCTGGGCGACAGGACCCAATATTCACTATGGCTACACCTTC,CASSWATGPNIHYGYTF
NA,TRBJ1-2,TRBV21-1,NA,TGTGCCAGCCTACACAGGGAAGCAGGCTACACCTTC,CASLHREAGYTF
TRBD1,TRBJ1-1,TRBV2,few,TGTGCCACCGAACGGGACAGGGGGCTTGAAGCTTTCTTT,CATERDRGLEAFF
TRBD1,TRBJ1-2,TRBV10-3,many,TGTGCCATCAGTAGCTGGGACAGGGGAAGGGTTGGGTATGGCTACACCTTC,CAISSWDRGRVGYGYTF
NA,TRBJ2-1,TRBV5-4,NA,TGTGCCAGCAGTCCGCCCGGGGGAAGCGAGTACAATGAGCAGTTCTTC,CASSPPGGSEYNEQFF
TRBD1,TRBJ1-1,TRBV28,many,TGTGCCAGCAGGCGGACAGGAGGGGACACTGAAGCTTTCTTT,CASRRTGGDTEAFF
NA,TRBJ1-2,TRBV12-3/TRBV12-4,NA,TGTGCCAGCAGTGCAACAGCTAACTATGGCTACACCTTC,CASSATANYGYTF
NA,TRBJ1-1,TRBV6-6,few,TGTGCCAGCAGTTACGCTACAGGGACGGGCACTGAAGCTTTCTTT,CASSYATGTGTEAFF
TRBD1,TRBJ1-1,TRBV24-1,NA,TGTGCCACCAGTGATTCGAAGACAGGGAGCACTGAAGCTTTCTTT,CATSDSKTGSTEAFF
TRBD1,TRBJ1-2,TRBV28,NA,TGTGCCAGCAGTTTACCAGGGGGCAGCTATGGCTACACCTTC,CASSLPGGSYGYTF
TRBD1,TRBJ1-2,TRBV5-4,NA,TGTGCCAGCAGTCGTGCCGGACAGGGAGGCATGGATGGCTACACCTTC,CASSRAGQGGMDGYTF
NA,TRBJ1-4,TRBV4-2,NA,TGTGCCAGCAGCCCCCACGGGGGGGGGCGAACAACTAATGAAAAACTGTTTTTT,CASSPHGGGRTTNEKLFF
NA,TRBJ2-7,TRBV25-1,few,TGTGCCAGCAGAAAAGGAGAGATCTACGAGCAGTACTTC,CASRKGEIYEQYF
NA,TRBJ1-3,TRBV19,NA,TGTGCCAGTAGGGCCGCCGGGTCTGGAAACACCATATATTTT,CASRAAGSGNTIYF
TRBD1,TRBJ1-5,TRBV19,NA,TGTGCCAGTACCTGGACAGCCCAGGGGGGGCCCCAGCATTTT,CASTWTAQGGPQHF
TRBD2,TRBJ2-3,TRBV10-3,NA,TGTGCCATCAGTGATACTAGCGGGAGGGCCAAGACAGATACGCAGTATTTT,CAISDTSGRAKTDTQYF
TRBD1,TRBJ1-3,TRBV5-5,NA,TGTGCCAGCAGACCAACCGGGACAGGGGGAAACACCATATATTTT,CASRPTGTGGNTIYF
NA,TRBJ1-3,TRBV3-1/TRBV3-2,NA,TGTGCCAGCACCGCAGTTGAAGCTGGAAACACCATATATTTT,CASTAVEAGNTIYF
TRBD1,TRBJ1-3,TRBV6-5,few,TGTGCCAGCAGTCCTCTCAGGGGGAACGGAAACACCATATATTTT,CASSPLRGNGNTIYF
TRBD1,TRBJ1-5,TRBV29-1,NA,TGCAGCGTTGACAAAGGGGGCGAACAGCCCCAGCATTTT,CSVDKGGEQPQHF
TRBD1,TRBJ1-5,TRBV15,NA,TGTGCCTCCGGGACAGACAATCAGCCCCAGCATTTT,CASGTDNQPQHF
NA,TRBJ1-4,TRBV14,NA,TGTGCCAGCAGCCAAGACGCAGCTCAGGGGCGGCTGTTTTTT,CASSQDAAQGRLFF
TRBD2,TRBJ2-1,TRBV10-3,few,TGTGCCAGCGCACTAGCGCGAGTGAACAATGAGCAGTTCTTC,CASALARVNNEQFF
NA,TRBJ1-6,TRBV6-5,NA,TGTGCCAGCAGTTACTCGATATCCGGGGATACCTCACCCCTCCACTTT,CASSYSISGDTSPLHF
NA,TRBJ2-1,TRBV14,NA,TGTGCCAGCAGCCAGTTGGAGGGTGTCTCCTACAATGAGCAGTTCTTC,CASSQLEGVSYNEQFF
NA,TRBJ2-3,TRBV5-1,NA,TGCGCCAGCAACCCCAAAACTAGTAGTGGCGCAGATACGCAGTATTTT,CASNPKTSSGADTQYF
TRBD2,TRBJ2-3,TRBV18,NA,TGTGCCAGCTCACCAGGACTAGCGGGGCCAAGCACAGATACGCAGTATTTT,CASSPGLAGPSTDTQYF
NA,TRBJ1-2,TRBV7-3,many,TGTGCCAGCAGCTCAGTAGGTGGTGGAAGGGGTGGCTACACCTTC,CASSSVGGGRGGYTF
TRBD2,TRBJ2-2,TRBV7-9,NA,TGTGCCAGCAGTTCCTACACAGGACTAGCGGGAGCCTCCGGGGAGCTGTTTTTT,CASSSYTGLAGASGELFF
NA,TRBJ2-1,TRBV7-9,NA,TGTGCCAGCAGCGCGGGACCCGGAAACAATGAGCAGTTCTTC,CASSAGPGNNEQFF
NA,TRBJ2-6,TRBV4-1,NA,TGCGCCAGCAGCTACGGGGGTGCTGGGGCCAACGTCCTGACTTTC,CASSYGGAGANVLTF